Below, 14 T cell receptor beta chains from the same sample are listed, as sequenced in a study of cytomegalovirus exposure and HLA in healthy donors. Primers for the PCR totalled 60 Vbeta and 13 Jbeta. Sequenced by immunoSEQ multiplex PCR; TCRdb stores in-frame clones only, minus some. The sample consists of about 140,000 clones, around 80% of them appearing once. Sequencing used PBMCs. These receptors were taken from a female donor in good health and CMV-seronegative.

The V call is TRBV11-1, the J call TRBJ2-7; no clear D gene. CDR1 SGHAT and CDR2 FQDESV come from the germline V gene (reference sequence). This CDR3 has 14 amino acids. The V end was cut by 7 bases, the J end by 0 bases, with 13 bases between. The CDR3 is CASKLRSSSYEQYF. CDR3 in DNA: TGTGCCAGCAAGCTGAGGAGCAGCTCCTACGAGCAGTACTTC.

The chain joins TRBV19 to TRBJ2-2; weak D call: TRBD2 (5 bases). Germline V gene data show CDR1 as LNHDA and CDR2 as SQIVND (reference sequence). V was pared by 7 bases and J by 7 bases, with 16 bases between. The CDR3 consists of 14 residues. In nucleotides, the CDR3 is TGTGCCAGTACCATCCCGACGGGGATCGGGGAGCTGTTTTTT. It yields the protein CASTIPTGIGELFF.

This chain links TRBV28 with TRBJ2-7, with a possible D match to TRBD1 (5 bases). The CDR3 has 15 amino acids. CDR1 is MDHEN and CDR2 is SYDVKM in the germline V gene. V dropped 0 bases and J dropped 3 bases, with 12 bases sitting between them. CDR3 coding DNA: TGTGCCAGCAGTTTATGGAAACCCGACAGCTACGAGCAGTACTTC. Protein: CASSLWKPDSYEQYF.

The chain links TRBV21-1 to TRBJ2-7; TRBD2, the table's D call, lacks a check against the DNA. TRBV21-1 is assigned pseudogene status. The CDR3 sequence is 14 residues long. CDR3 sequence reads: CASSSPWEDYEQYF. The CDR3 DNA reads as TGTGCCAGCAGCTCCCCCTGGGAGGATTACGAGCAGTACTTC.

This clone was seen a handful of times. The V gene is TRBV4-1, the J gene TRBJ2-2, with 9 nucleotides matching TRBD2. Germline values: CDR1 MGHRA, CDR2 YSYEKL. The CDR3 length is 16 residues. The ends lost 4 bases at V and 3 bases at J; junction bases unmatched: 6. As DNA, the CDR3 is TGCGCCAGCAGCCTTGCGGGAGGGCCCGACACCGGGGAGCTGTTTTTT. It specifies CASSLAGGPDTGELFF.

V is TRBV28 and J is TRBJ2-1; TRBD2 agrees at 14 bases. V gave up 5 bases and J gave up 2 bases; unmatched junction bases: 5. The V gene's germline CDR1 is MDHEN and CDR2 SYDVKM. This CDR3 has 17 amino acids. The CDR3 spells CASSPLGLAGAYNEQFF. In nucleotides, the CDR3 is TGTGCCAGCAGTCCGTTGGGACTAGCGGGGGCCTACAATGAGCAGTTCTTC.

This clone was seen only once. The chain employs TRBV5-1 and TRBJ2-5; the match to TRBD2 covers 7 bases. V was clipped by 2 bases and J by 0 bases; unmatched bases: 4. The length of the CDR3 is 15 residues. Germline CDR1 SGHRS, CDR2 YFSETQ. This CDR3 is CASSLSGIYQETQYF. In DNA, the CDR3 is TGCGCCAGCAGCTTAAGCGGGATCTACCAAGAGACCCAGTACTTC.

CDR3: CASMSGRAGNTGELFF. The CDR3 nucleotides are TGTGCCAGCATGTCAGGCCGCGCGGGTAACACCGGGGAGCTGTTTTTT. The chain carries TRBV2 and TRBJ2-2, with a weak D call TRBD2 (5 bases). Germline lookup yields CDR1 SNHLY and CDR2 FYNNEI. Trimming cost V 7 bases and J 2 bases, with 17 bases left between them. This CDR3 has 16 residues.

The V and J genes are TRBV27 and TRBJ2-1; 9 nucleotides agree with TRBD1. The CDR3 is 15 amino acids. The trim removed 3 bases at V and 12 bases at J, leaving 12 bases unmatched. Germline assignment: CDR1 MNHEY and CDR2 SMNVEV (reference sequence). CDR3 DNA: TGTGCCAGCAGTTTGGGACAGGGTTTTTCCCTGGGGCAGTTCTTC. Its translation is CASSLGQGFSLGQFF.

The rearrangement links TRBV7-9 to TRBJ2-5; D not resolved. The length of the CDR3 is 14 residues. Deletions cut 1 base from V and 5 bases from J, with 11 bases between. CDR1 and CDR2 from the germline V gene are SEHNR and FQNEAQ (reference sequence). CDR3 bases: TGTGCCAGCAGCTTAGGGCCAAATCAGGAGACCCAGTACTTC. Translation gives CASSLGPNQETQYF. The complete variable domain, with remaining parts taken from reference TRBV7-9 and TRBJ2-5, reads DTGVSQNPRHKITKRGQNVTFRCDPISEHNRLYWYRQTLGQGPEFLTYFQNEAQLEKSRLLSDRFSAERPKGSFSTLEIQRTEQGDSAMYLCASSLGPNQETQYFGPGTRLLVL.

This chain connects TRBV5-6 to TRBJ2-5; tentative D call: TRBD2 (5 bases). The CDR3 contains 14 residues. Germline V CDR1 and CDR2: SGHDT, YYEEEE. Trimming stripped 4 bases from V and 5 bases from J, with 15 bases between. In nucleotides, the CDR3 is TGTGCCAGCAGCCCCGGGATTTCCAAGGAGACCCAGTACTTC. Its translation: CASSPGISKETQYF.

The chain links TRBV7-9 to TRBJ2-1, with TRBD1 matching 11 bases. This CDR3 region has 17 residues. CDR1 is SEHNR, CDR2 FQNEAQ, per germline (reference sequence). V lost 2 bases and J lost 8; bases outside the gene matches: 11. The CDR3 nucleotides read TGTGCCAGCAGCTTAAGGGGCCGGGACAGGGGGAGAGATGAGCAGTTCTTC. Its protein product is CASSLRGRDRGRDEQFF.

This clone has just a few counts. V is TRBV6-4 and J is TRBJ1-1; possibly TRBD1 for D (5 bases). Germline CDR1 and CDR2: MRHNA and SNTAGT. The CDR3 is 15 residues long. V lost 3 bases, J lost 6 bases, and 17 bases lay in between. In DNA, the CDR3 is TGTGCCAGCAGTGAATCAGGCGAGCCGGGGGCTGAAGCTTTCTTT. Protein sequence: CASSESGEPGAEAFF.

The J gene is TRBJ2-1, the V gene TRBV27, with 10 positions matching TRBD2. V lost 4 bases and J lost 8; bases outside the gene matches: 11. The CDR3 sequence is 16 residues long. CDR1 is MNHEY, CDR2 SMNVEV, per germline (reference sequence). The CDR3 DNA reads TGTGCCAGCAGTTCCCTTCTAGCGGGAGCTGGGGATGAGCAGTTCTTC. As protein: CASSSLLAGAGDEQFF.